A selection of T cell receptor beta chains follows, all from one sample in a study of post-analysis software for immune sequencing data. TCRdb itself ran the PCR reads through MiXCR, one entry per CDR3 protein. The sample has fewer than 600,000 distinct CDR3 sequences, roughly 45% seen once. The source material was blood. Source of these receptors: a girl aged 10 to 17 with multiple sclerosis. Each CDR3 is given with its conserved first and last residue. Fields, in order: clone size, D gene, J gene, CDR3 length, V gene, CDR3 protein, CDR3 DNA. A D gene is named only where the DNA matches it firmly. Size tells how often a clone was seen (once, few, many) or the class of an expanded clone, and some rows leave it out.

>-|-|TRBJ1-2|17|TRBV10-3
CTIQPSPSPAARGGYTF
TGTACCATCCAGCCGAGCCCCTCTCCCGCGGCAAGGGGTGGCTACACCTTC
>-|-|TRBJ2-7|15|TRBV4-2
CASSLARESSYEQYF
TGTGCCAGCAGCTTAGCTAGGGAAAGCTCCTACGAGCAGTACTTC
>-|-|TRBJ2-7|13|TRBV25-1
CASRDTMAYEQYF
TGTGCCAGCAGGGACACGATGGCCTACGAGCAGTACTTC
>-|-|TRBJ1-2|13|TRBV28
CASRWTSNYGYTF
TGTGCCAGCAGATGGACAAGCAACTATGGCTACACCTTC
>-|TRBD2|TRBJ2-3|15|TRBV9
CASSVAGGRTDTQYF
TGTGCCAGCAGCGTAGCGGGAGGGCGCACAGATACGCAGTATTTT
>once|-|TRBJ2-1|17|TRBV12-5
CASGLVLSGNYMDEQFF
TGTGCTAGTGGTTTGGTACTCTCCGGGAACTATATGGATGAGCAGTTCTTC
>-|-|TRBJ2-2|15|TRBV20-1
CSARPELAFSGELFF
TGCAGTGCTAGACCCGAACTAGCCTTTTCGGGGGAGCTGTTTTTT
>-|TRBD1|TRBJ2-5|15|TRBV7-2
CASSLPGTGGETQYF
TGTGCCAGCAGCTTACCCGGGACAGGGGGTGAGACCCAGTACTTC
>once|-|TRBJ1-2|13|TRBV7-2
CASSFGQPYGYTF
TGTGCCAGCAGCTTCGGACAACCCTATGGCTACACCTTC
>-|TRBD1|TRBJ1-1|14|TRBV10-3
CAISVGTANTEAFF
TGTGCCATCAGTGTTGGGACAGCCAACACTGAAGCTTTCTTT
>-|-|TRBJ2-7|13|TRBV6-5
CASRRDSFNEQYF
TGTGCCAGCAGACGCGACAGTTTCAACGAGCAGTACTTC
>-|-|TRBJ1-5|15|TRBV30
CAWSVQQGGNQPQHF
TGTGCCTGGAGTGTACAACAGGGAGGCAATCAGCCCCAGCATTTT
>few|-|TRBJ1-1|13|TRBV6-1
CASAISLDTEAFF
TGTGCCAGCGCTATTAGTTTGGACACTGAAGCTTTCTTT
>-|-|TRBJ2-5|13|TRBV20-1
CSAGEGTEETQYF
TGCAGTGCTGGAGAAGGAACGGAGGAGACCCAGTACTTC
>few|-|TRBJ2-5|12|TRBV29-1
CSVEVGVETQYF
TGCAGCGTTGAAGTAGGAGTGGAGACCCAGTACTTC
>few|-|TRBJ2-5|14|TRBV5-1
CASSLESWVGEQYF
TGCGCCAGCAGCTTGGAGTCTTGGGTTGGTGAGCAGTACTTC
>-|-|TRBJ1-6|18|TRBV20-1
CSARRPQRRGSYNSPLHF
TGCAGTGCTAGACGCCCACAGAGGCGGGGCTCCTATAATTCACCCCTCCACTTT
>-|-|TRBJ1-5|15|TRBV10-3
CAISESTEYNQPQHF
TGTGCCATCAGTGAGTCGACGGAGTACAATCAGCCCCAGCATTTT
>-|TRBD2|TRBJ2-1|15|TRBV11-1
CASSWAGTSSNEQFF
TGTGCCAGCAGCTGGGCCGGGACTAGCAGCAATGAGCAGTTCTTC
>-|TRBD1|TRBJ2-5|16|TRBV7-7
CASSLGTGGLQETQYF
TGTGCTAGCAGCTTAGGAACAGGGGGACTTCAAGAGACCCAGTACTTC
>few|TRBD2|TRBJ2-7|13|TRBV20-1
CSAPAGGRNEQYF
TGCAGTGCCCCAGCGGGAGGGAGGAACGAGCAGTACTTC
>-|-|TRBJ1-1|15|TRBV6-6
CASSLQGVGNTEAFF
TGTGCCAGCAGCCTCCAGGGCGTCGGCAACACTGAAGCTTTCTTT
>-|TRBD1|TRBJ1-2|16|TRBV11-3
CASSPTPGQETPGYTF
TGTGCCAGCAGCCCTACCCCGGGACAGGAGACTCCAGGCTACACCTTC
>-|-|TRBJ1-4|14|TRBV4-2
CASSRGGREEKLFF
TGTGCCAGCAGCCGAGGGGGACGGGAGGAAAAACTGTTTTTT
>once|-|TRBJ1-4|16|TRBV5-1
CASSLGCDTTNEKLFF
TGCGCCAGCAGCTTAGGGTGCGATACAACTAATGAAAAACTGTTTTTT
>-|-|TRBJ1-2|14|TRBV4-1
CASSQDAQNYGYTF
TGCGCCAGCAGCCAAGATGCCCAGAACTATGGCTACACCTTC
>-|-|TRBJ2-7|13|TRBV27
CASSLSSGLEQYF
TGTGCCAGCAGTTTAAGTTCAGGGCTCGAGCAGTACTTC
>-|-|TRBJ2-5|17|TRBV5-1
CASRRTGAPGFRETQYF
TGCGCCAGCAGGAGAACCGGTGCACCAGGGTTTCGAGAGACCCAGTACTTC
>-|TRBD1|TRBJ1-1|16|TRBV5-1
CASSHRDRALNTEAFF
TGCGCCAGCAGCCACCGGGACAGGGCTCTGAACACTGAAGCTTTCTTT
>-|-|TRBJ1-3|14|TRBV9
CASSGQSRKNTIYF
TGTGCCAGCAGCGGGCAGTCGAGGAAGAACACCATATATTTT
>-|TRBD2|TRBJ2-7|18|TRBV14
CASSQDRTSGSPSYEQYF
TGTGCCAGCAGCCAAGATCGGACTAGCGGGAGTCCTTCCTACGAGCAGTACTTC
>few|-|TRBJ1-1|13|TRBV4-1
CASSQVRGGEAFF
TGCGCCAGCAGCCAAGTCCGGGGAGGTGAAGCTTTCTTT
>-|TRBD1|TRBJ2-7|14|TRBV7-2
CASSLADRPYEQYF
TGTGCCAGCAGCTTAGCGGACAGGCCCTACGAGCAGTACTTC
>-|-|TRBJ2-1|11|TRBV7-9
CASSLTGKQFF
TGTGCCAGCAGCTTAACGGGCAAGCAGTTCTTC
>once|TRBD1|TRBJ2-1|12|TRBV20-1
CSFTGVYNEQFF
TGCAGTTTCACAGGGGTTTACAATGAGCAGTTCTTC
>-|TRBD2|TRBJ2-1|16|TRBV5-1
CASTRNGGSSYNEQFF
TGCGCCAGCACCCGGAACGGCGGGAGCTCCTACAATGAGCAGTTCTTC
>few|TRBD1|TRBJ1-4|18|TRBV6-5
CASSYGSQGAATNEKLFF
TGTGCCAGCAGTTACGGATCGCAGGGGGCAGCAACTAATGAAAAACTGTTTTTT
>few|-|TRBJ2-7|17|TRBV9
CASSVGRSSGGSYEQYF
TGTGCCAGCAGCGTAGGTCGGAGTAGCGGAGGCTCCTACGAGCAGTACTTC
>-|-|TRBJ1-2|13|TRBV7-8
CASSLLINYGYTF
TGTGCCAGCAGCTTACTAATCAACTATGGCTACACCTTC
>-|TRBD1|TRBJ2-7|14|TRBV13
CASSPDRETREQYF
TGTGCCAGCAGCCCGGACAGGGAGACCCGCGAGCAGTACTTC
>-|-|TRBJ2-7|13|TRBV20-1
CSARDLEGYEQYF
TGCAGTGCTAGAGATCTAGAGGGTTACGAGCAGTACTTC
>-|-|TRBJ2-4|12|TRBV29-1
CSTATGQNIQYF
TGCAGCACTGCCACGGGCCAAAACATTCAGTACTTC
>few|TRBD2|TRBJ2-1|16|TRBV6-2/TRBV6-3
CASSRGGIPGGNEQFF
TGTGCCAGCAGCCGCGGGGGGATACCGGGGGGCAATGAGCAGTTCTTC
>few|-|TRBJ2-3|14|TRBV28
CASRRRGNTDTQYF
TGTGCCAGCCGTAGAAGGGGGAACACAGATACGCAGTATTTT
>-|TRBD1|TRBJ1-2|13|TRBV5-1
CASSLIRDSGYTF
TGCGCCAGCAGCTTGATCCGGGACAGCGGCTACACCTTC
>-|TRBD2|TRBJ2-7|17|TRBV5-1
CASSLRTATSGSIEQYF
TGCGCCAGCAGCTTGAGAACCGCGACTAGCGGGTCCATCGAGCAGTACTTC
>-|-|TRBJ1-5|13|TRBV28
CASSFYPNQPQHF
TGTGCCAGCAGTTTCTACCCAAATCAGCCCCAGCATTTT
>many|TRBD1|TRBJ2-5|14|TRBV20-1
CSARSGTGQETQYF
TGCAGTGCTAGATCCGGGACAGGACAAGAGACCCAGTACTTC
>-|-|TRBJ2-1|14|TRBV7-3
CASSLDSRGDEQFF
TGTGCCAGCAGTTTGGACTCCCGAGGGGATGAGCAGTTCTTC
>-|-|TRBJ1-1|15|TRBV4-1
CASSPAAGRVTGAFF
TGCGCCAGCAGCCCCGCTGCGGGGCGCGTAACTGGAGCTTTCTTT
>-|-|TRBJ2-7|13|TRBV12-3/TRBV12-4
CASSIEQAYEQYF
TGTGCCAGCAGTATAGAACAGGCCTACGAGCAGTACTTC